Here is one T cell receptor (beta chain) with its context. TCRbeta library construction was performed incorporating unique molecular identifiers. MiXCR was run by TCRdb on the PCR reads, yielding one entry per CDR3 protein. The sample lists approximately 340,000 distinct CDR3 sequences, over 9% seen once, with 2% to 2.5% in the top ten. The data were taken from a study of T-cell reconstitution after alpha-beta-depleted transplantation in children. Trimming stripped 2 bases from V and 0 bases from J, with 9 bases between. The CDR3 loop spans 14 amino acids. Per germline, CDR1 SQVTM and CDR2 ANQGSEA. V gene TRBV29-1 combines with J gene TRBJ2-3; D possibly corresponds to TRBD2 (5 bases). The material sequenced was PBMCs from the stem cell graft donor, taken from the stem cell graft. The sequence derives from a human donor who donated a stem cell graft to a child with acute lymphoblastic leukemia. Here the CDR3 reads CSVELPGSTDTQYF. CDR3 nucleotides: TGCAGCGTTGAACTTCCGGGAAGCACAGATACGCAGTATTTT.